This TCR beta chain was found in a study of graft-versus-host responses after intestinal transplantation. Background on the study: Multivisceral, liver-intestinal, or isolated intestinal grafts went to recipients. Study results and limitations: Peak circulating GvH clone levels were associated with early post-transplant HvG declines. GvH clones occurred in recipient marrow; some first appeared in ileum or blood.

To note about this clone: What it binds is unknown.

TCRdb keeps only in-frame clones here, not all; method: immunoSEQ multiplex PCR. The data show fewer than 90,000 clones, with 94% seen just once and roughly 0.17% held by the top ten. Losses at the gene ends were 0 bases for V and 7 bases for J; bases not matched to a gene: 11. The CDR3 is made up of 16 amino acids. Germline-derived CDR1 and CDR2 are SGDLS and YYNGEE. This TCR was recovered from a human donor who was the organ donor for an intestinal transplant. The rearrangement uses TRBV9 and TRBJ1-1; 8 bases are a match to TRBD1. This material consisted of unstimulated CD4+ T cells sorted from spleen or lymph node cells, taken before transplant. The CDR3 region is CASSVGLGGQALEAFF. The CDR3 DNA reads as TGTGCCAGCAGCGTAGGTCTAGGGGGACAGGCACTTGAAGCTTTCTTT.